This passage covers 7 T cell receptor beta chains from one sample sequenced in a study of CD8+ T cells in alopecia areata (dated by TCRdb to between 2018 and 2020). The protocol used for the library was the immunoSEQ multiplex PCR assay. To provide template for TCR sequencing, every sample had RNA extracted and reverse transcribed into cDNA. Entries here come from immuneACCESS through TCRdb and include only in-frame sequences with V and J called. Some clones fail to appear in such tables; in the studies checked, an unresolved V gene covers under half of the shortfall, and the cause of the remainder is unknown. This sample lists over 85,000 clones; 40% to 55% were detected once. The top ten clones comprise almost 0.8% of the sample. The sequenced sample consisted of CD4+ T cells sorted from blood. These TCRs come from a human donor with alopecia areata.

This clone was seen a handful of times. The rearrangement uses TRBV5-4 and TRBJ2-7; D possibly matches TRBD1 or TRBD2 (5 bases each). Trimming pared 5 bases from V and 2 bases from J, leaving 14 bases between. Germline CDR1 is SGHNT and CDR2 is YYREEE (reference sequence). The CDR3 spans 14 residues. The CDR3 nucleotides read TGTGCCAGCAGGGTCATGGGGGATACCTACGAGCAGTACTTC. Translated: CASRVMGDTYEQYF.

The V and J genes are TRBV29-1 and TRBJ2-3, with D uncertain. The germline CDR1 and CDR2 sequences are SQVTM and ANQGSEA. The CDR3 is made up of 14 amino acids. The CDR3 bases are TGCAACGCCGGATCGCCCGAAGCCACAGATACGCAGTATTTT. Residues: CNAGSPEATDTQYF.

The chain employs TRBV4-2 and TRBJ1-5, with D maybe TRBD1 (5 bases). This CDR3 comprises 13 residues. Trimming left V 0 bases short and J 7 bases short, with 7 bases between. Germline V gene lookup returns CDR1 LGHNA and CDR2 YNFKEQ. The CDR3 sequence is CASSQDRGQPQHF. For the CDR3, the DNA is TGTGCCAGCAGCCAAGATCGGGGGCAGCCCCAGCATTTT.

The table lists this clone with a few counts. The chain has TRBV5-6 and TRBJ2-1, with D uncertain. The germline V and J ends were trimmed by 4 bases and 9 bases, with 14 bases remaining between them. Germline CDR1 reads SGHDT; CDR2 reads YYEEEE. CDR3 length: 13 residues. The CDR3 loop reads CASSLILRTEQFF. CDR3 in DNA: TGTGCCAGCAGCCTGATCCTTCGCACTGAGCAGTTCTTC.

This rearrangement joins TRBV30 to TRBJ2-3, with no clear D. Germline-derived CDR1 and CDR2 are GTSNPN and SVGIG (reference sequence). The CDR3 has 12 residues. V lost 3 bases and J 1 base, leaving 5 bases between the germline ends. The CDR3, as DNA: TGTGCCTGGAGCCTGGGCACAGATACGCAGTATTTT. It encodes CAWSLGTDTQYF.

The CDR3 spells CASSFSDEQYF. The CDR3 DNA follows: TGTGCCAGCAGTTTTTCGGACGAGCAGTACTTC. This sequence joins TRBV28 and TRBJ2-7; D is ambiguous. This CDR3 is built from 11 residues. The germline CDR1 and CDR2 sequences are MDHEN and SYDVKM. Between the trimmed V and J ends, which lost 3 bases and 5 bases, there was a span of 5 bases.

The V call is TRBV4-1, the J call TRBJ2-7; D perhaps matches TRBD1 (5 bases). CDR3 length equals 18 residues. Trimming pared 0 bases from V and 2 bases from J, leaving 20 bases between. Per germline, CDR1 MGHRA and CDR2 YSYEKL. The CDR3: CASSQDFRAAIATYEQYF. CDR3 DNA sequence: TGCGCCAGCAGCCAAGATTTCAGGGCCGCTATAGCCACCTACGAGCAGTACTTC.